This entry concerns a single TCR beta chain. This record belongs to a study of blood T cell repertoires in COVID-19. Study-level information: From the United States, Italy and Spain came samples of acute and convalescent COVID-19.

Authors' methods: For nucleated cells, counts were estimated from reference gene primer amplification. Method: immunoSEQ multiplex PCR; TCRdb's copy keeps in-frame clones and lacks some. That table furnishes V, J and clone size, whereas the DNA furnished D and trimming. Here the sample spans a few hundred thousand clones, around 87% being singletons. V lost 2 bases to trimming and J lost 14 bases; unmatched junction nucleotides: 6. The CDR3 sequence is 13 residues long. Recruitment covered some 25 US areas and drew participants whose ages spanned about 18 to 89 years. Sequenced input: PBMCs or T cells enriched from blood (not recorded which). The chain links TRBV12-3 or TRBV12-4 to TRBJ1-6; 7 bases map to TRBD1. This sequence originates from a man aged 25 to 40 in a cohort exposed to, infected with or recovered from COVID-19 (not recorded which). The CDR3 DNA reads TGTGCCAGCAGTTTAACATGGGACAGTTCCCTCCACTTT. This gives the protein CASSLTWDSSLHF.